The present entry profiles one TCR beta chain with its context. The conserved final phenylalanine or tryptophan is absent from the CDR3, which likely points to a read error. The sample comes from a study of T cells in Graves' hyperthyroidism and ophthalmopathy. The investigators amplified TCR beta CDR3 regions from RNA transcripts. Carried out on the TCR CDR3, a first-round RT-PCR used the HTBI primer set. TCRdb redid the calling of the multiplex PCR reads with MiXCR, one entry per CDR3 protein. The data show about 550,000 distinct CDR3 sequences, roughly 20% seen once. Germline loops: CDR1 SEHNR, CDR2 FQNEAQ (reference sequence). V dropped 0 bases and J dropped 8; count of bases not matched to a gene: 6. The CDR3 runs 14 residues.

V gene TRBV7-9 combines with J gene TRBJ1-2; TRBD1 agrees at 7 bases. The sample comprised blood. The clonotype was recovered from a young man with Graves' hyperthyroidism. CDR3 sequence reads: CASSLAVAGGGYTV. In DNA, the CDR3 is TGTGCCAGCAGCTTAGCGGTGGCAGGGGGAGGCTACACCGTC.